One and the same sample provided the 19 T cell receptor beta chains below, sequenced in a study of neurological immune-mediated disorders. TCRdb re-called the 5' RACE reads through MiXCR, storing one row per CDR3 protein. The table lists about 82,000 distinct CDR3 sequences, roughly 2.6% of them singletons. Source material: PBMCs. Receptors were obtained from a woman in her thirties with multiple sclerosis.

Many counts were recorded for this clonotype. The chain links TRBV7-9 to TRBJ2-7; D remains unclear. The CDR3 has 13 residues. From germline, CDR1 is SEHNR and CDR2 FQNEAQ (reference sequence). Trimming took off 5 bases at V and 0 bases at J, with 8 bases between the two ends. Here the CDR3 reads CASSRRLSYEQYF. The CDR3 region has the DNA TGTGCCAGCAGCCGGCGGCTCTCCTACGAGCAGTACTTC.

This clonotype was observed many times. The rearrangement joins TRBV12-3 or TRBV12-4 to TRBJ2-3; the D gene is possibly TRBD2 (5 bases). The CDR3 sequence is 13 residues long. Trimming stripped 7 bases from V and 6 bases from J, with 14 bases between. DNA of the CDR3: TGTGCCAGCAACCGGGATCTCCTGGATACGCAGTATTTT. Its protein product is CASNRDLLDTQYF.

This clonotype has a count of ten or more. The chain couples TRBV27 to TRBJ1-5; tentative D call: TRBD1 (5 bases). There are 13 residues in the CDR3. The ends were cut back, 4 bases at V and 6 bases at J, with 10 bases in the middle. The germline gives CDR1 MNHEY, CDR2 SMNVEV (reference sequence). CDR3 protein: CASSWGFLQPQHF. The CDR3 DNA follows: TGTGCCAGCAGTTGGGGGTTCCTTCAGCCCCAGCATTTT.

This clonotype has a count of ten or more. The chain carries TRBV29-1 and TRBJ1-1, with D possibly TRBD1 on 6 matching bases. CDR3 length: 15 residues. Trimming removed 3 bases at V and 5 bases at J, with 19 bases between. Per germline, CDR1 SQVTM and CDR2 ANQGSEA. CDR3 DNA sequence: TGCAGCGTTGAGGGTGACAGGAGAATTAGAACTGAAGCTTTCTTT. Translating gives CSVEGDRRIRTEAFF.

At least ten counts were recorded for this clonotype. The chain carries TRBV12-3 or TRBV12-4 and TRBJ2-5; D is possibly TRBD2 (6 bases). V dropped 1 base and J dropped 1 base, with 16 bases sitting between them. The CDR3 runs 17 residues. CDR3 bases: TGTGCCAGCAGTTTAGGTGGCGGGATAGGGGTCCAAGAGACCCAGTACTTC. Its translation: CASSLGGGIGVQETQYF.

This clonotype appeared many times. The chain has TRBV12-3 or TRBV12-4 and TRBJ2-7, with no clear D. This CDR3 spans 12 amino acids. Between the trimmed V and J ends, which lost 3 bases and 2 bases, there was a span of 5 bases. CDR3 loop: CASSLKTYEQYF. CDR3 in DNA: TGTGCCAGCAGTTTGAAAACCTACGAGCAGTACTTC.

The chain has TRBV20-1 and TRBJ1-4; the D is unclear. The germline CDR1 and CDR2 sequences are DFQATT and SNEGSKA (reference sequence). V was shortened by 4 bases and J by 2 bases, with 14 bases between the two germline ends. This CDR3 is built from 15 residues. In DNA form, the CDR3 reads TGCAGTGCTACGGATGCATTAAAGACTAATGAAAAACTGTTTTTT. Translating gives CSATDALKTNEKLFF.

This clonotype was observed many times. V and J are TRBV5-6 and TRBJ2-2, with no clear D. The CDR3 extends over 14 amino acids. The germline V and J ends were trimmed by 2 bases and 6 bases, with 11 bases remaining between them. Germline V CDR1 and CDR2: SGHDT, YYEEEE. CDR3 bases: TGTGCCAGCAGCTTTGGCGGCAGTGCCGGGGAGCTGTTTTTT. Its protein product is CASSFGGSAGELFF.

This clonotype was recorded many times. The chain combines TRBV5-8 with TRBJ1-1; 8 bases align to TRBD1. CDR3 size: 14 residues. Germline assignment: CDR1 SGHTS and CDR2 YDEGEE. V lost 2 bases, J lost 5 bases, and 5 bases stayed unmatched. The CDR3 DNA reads TGTGCCAGCAGCTTCCGGACAGGGAGGACTGAAGCTTTCTTT. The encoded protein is CASSFRTGRTEAFF. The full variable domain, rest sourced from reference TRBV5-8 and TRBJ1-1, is EAGVTQSPTHLIKTRGQQATLRCSPISGHTSVYWYQQALGLGLQFLLWYDEGEERNRGNFPPRFSGRQFPNYSSELNVNALELEDSALYLCASSFRTGRTEAFFGQGTRLTVV.

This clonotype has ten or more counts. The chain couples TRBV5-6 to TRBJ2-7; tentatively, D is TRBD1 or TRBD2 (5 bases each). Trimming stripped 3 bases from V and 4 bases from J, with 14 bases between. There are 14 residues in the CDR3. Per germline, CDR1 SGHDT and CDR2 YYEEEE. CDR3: CASSWGTRLYEQYF. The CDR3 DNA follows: TGTGCCAGCAGCTGGGGGACGCGGCTGTACGAGCAGTACTTC.

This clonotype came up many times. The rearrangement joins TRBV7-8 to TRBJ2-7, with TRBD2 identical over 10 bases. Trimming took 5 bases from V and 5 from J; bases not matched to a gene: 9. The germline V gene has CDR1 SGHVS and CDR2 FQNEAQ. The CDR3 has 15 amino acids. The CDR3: CASSRLAGVIHEQYF. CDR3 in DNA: TGTGCCAGCAGCCGCCTAGCGGGAGTTATCCACGAGCAGTACTTC. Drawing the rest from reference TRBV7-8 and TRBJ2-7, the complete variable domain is GAGVSQSPRYKVAKRGQDVALRCDPISGHVSLFWYQQALGQGPEFLTYFQNEAQLDKSGLPSDRFFAERPEGSVSTLKIQRTQQEDSAVYLCASSRLAGVIHEQYFGPGTRLTVT.

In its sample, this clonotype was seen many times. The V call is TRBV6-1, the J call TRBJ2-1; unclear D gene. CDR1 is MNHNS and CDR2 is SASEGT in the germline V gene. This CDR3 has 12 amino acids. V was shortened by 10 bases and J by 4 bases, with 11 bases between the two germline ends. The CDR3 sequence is CATRLTYNEQFF. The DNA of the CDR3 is TGTGCCACCCGATTAACTTACAATGAGCAGTTCTTC.

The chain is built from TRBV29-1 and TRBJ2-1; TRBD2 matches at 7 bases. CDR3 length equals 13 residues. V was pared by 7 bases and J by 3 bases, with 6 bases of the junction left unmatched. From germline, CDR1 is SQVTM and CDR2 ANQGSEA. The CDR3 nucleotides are TGCAGCGCAGGACTAGGGAACTACAATGAGCAGTTCTTC. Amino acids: CSAGLGNYNEQFF.

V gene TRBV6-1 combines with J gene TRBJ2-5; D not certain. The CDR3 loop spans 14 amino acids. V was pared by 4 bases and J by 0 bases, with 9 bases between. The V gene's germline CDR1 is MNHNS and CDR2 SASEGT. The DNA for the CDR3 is TGTGCCAGCAGTGTAACAAGGGACCAAGAGACCCAGTACTTC. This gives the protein CASSVTRDQETQYF.

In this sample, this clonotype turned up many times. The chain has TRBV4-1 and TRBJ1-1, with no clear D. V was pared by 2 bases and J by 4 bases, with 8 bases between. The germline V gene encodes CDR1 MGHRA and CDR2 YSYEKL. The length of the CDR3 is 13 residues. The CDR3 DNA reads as TGCGCCAGCAGCCAAACAGACGGCACTGAAGCTTTCTTT. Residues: CASSQTDGTEAFF.

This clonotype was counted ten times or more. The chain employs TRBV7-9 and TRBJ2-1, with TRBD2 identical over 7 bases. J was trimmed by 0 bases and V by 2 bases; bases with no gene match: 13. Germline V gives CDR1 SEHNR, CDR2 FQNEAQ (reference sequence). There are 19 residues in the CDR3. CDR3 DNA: TGTGCCAGCAGCTTACCCCTGCAGCGGGACGGGACCTCCTACAATGAGCAGTTCTTC. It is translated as CASSLPLQRDGTSYNEQFF.

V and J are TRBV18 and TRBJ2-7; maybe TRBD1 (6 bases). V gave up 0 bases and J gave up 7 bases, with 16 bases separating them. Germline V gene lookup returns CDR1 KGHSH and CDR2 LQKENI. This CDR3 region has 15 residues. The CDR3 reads CASSPPMSGAREQYF. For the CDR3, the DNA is TGTGCCAGCTCACCACCGATGTCAGGGGCGCGGGAGCAGTACTTC. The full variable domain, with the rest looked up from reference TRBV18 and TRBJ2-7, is NAGVMQNPRHLVRRRGQEARLRCSPMKGHSHVYWYRQLPEEGLKFMVYLQKENIIDESGMPKERFSAEFPKEGPSILRIQQVVRGDSAAYFCASSPPMSGAREQYFGPGTRLTVT.

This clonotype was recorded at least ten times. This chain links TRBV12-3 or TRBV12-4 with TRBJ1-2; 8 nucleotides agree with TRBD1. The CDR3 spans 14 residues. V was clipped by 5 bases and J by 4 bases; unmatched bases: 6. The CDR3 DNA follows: TGTGCCAGCAGTCACCGGGACAGGTCCTATGGCTACACCTTC. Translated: CASSHRDRSYGYTF.

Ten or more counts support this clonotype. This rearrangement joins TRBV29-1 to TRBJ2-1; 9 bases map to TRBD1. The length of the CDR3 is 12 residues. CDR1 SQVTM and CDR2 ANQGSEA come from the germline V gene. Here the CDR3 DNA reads TGCAGTGGAGGGGACAGGGTAGCTGAGCAGTTCTTC. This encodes CSGGDRVAEQFF.